This T cell receptor beta chain derives from a study of CD8 T cells in ankylosing spondylitis (TCRdb year 2017). For the study in its entirety: To find TCR variants linked to disease, the study profiled T cell receptor beta repertoires in ankylosing spondylitis patients and healthy donors. The whole study cohort included 90 to 120 healthy donors and 25 ankylosing spondylitis patients. Samples of peripheral blood were taken, and for ankylosing spondylitis patients, synovial fluid was collected as well. Broad study findings and their caveats: Some motif variants had previously been reported in the synovial fluid and blood of reactive arthritis patients, which suggests shared mechanisms of disease initiation. The disease-linked clones showed a CD8+ phenotype and occurred at relatively low frequencies in peripheral blood. According to the report, matched synovial fluid samples from ankylosing spondylitis patients were significantly enriched for the disease-linked clones. Blood from ankylosing spondylitis patients appeared to be characterized by a TCR beta motif made up of under ten highly homologous amino acid variants.

A few counts support this clonotype. The antigen it binds to is not known. Base qualities are not recorded, but no much larger clone differs from it by a single base. V and J are trimmed by 4 bases and 4 bases, and the gene matches miss 5 bases of the junction. From the cysteine through the phenylalanine, the CDR3 covers 16 amino acids. Here the CDR3 DNA is all that survives: 48 bases in frame from base 1. The germline V gene provides CDR1 SGHDT and CDR2 YYEEEE. Sequencer: Illumina HiSeq 2500. TCR beta libraries were prepared by quantitative 5'-RACE with molecular barcodes. Under the source paper's analysis protocol: A new computational method based on a probabilistic model of VDJ rearrangement was used to identify disease-linked TCR variants. TCRdb handled the public reads itself, with Q25 trimming in fastp and clone calling in MiXCR, and kept productive beta chains. Rows merge per CDR3 protein into single entries with the most common DNA and genes. These V and J calls are TCRdb output, not the study's own analysis. Across this sample there are 800,000 to 900,000 distinct CDR3 sequences, with approximately 12% seen only once. Together, the top ten hold 0.51% of the sample.

The sample taken for sequencing was blood, either unsorted or a sorted T cell fraction (not recorded which). This clonotype was sampled from a male donor with ankylosing spondylitis. The chain joins TRBV5-6 to TRBJ2-3, with 14 central nucleotides matching TRBD2. The DNA sequence is TGTGCCAGCAGCCTGCCGACTAGCGGGAGGGCAGATACGCAGTATTTT. Its protein reads: CASSLPTSGRADTQYF.